A selection of T cell receptor beta chains follows, all from one sample in a study of OX40 agonist ivuxolimab in advanced cancers. Assay: immunoSEQ multiplex PCR; the TCRdb copy retains only in-frame clones and omits some. The profile shows around 58,000 clones, 84% of them singletons. The starting material was CD4+ or CD8+ T cells sorted from blood, obtained in a trial of the OX40 agonist ivuxolimab. The receptors derive from an adult with an advanced solid tumor such as melanoma, head and neck, liver or kidney cancer. CDR3s include the opening cysteine and the closing phenylalanine or tryptophan. The D gene is left open where the match is weak. Some rows mark clone size as missing; the rest say once, few, many or name a class of expanded clone.

d_gene | abundance | j_gene | v_gene | CDR3nt | CDR3aa
- | - | TRBJ2-7 | TRBV7-9 | TGTGCCAGCAGCTACGGACTTTTCTCCTACGAGCAGTACTTC | CASSYGLFSYEQYF
TRBD1 | - | TRBJ1-1 | TRBV27 | TGTGCCAGCAGTCGGTCAGGACAGGGAGAAGAAGCTTTCTTT | CASSRSGQGEEAFF
TRBD1 | once | TRBJ2-2 | TRBV7-2 | TGTGCCAGCAGACCTATAGGGGGCGACACCGGGGAGCTGTTTTTT | CASRPIGGDTGELFF
TRBD2 | - | TRBJ2-3 | TRBV2 | TGTGCCAGCAGTCCCGGACTAGCCTCAGATACGCAGTATTTT | CASSPGLASDTQYF
- | - | TRBJ2-5 | TRBV5-1 | TGCGCCAGCAGCTTAGAGGGCAGCACCCAAGAGACCCAGTACTTC | CASSLEGSTQETQYF
TRBD2 | - | TRBJ2-5 | TRBV5-8 | TGTGCCAGCAGCTTGGGGGCTAGCGGGGTCGAGGAGACCCAGTACTTC | CASSLGASGVEETQYF
TRBD2 | - | TRBJ2-3 | TRBV11-2 | TGTGCCAGCAGCTCCGGAGGGGCGGGAGCAGATACGCAGTATTTT | CASSSGGAGADTQYF
- | once | TRBJ2-2 | TRBV10-1 | TGCGCCAGCAGTGAGGGGTTACTATCCGGGGAGCTGTTTTTT | CASSEGLLSGELFF
- | - | TRBJ2-3 | TRBV15 | TGTGCCACCAGCGCTCCAGGTGATACGCAGTATTTT | CATSAPGDTQYF
TRBD2 | - | TRBJ2-5 | TRBV30 | TGTGCCTGGAGGCCAGCGGGAGGAGAGACCCAGTACTTC | CAWRPAGGETQYF
- | many | TRBJ1-1 | TRBV5-1 | TGCGCCAGCAGCCAAAAAGGGGACACTGAAGCTTTCTTT | CASSQKGDTEAFF
- | - | TRBJ1-2 | TRBV30 | TGTGCCTGGAGTGTACATGGTTACGGCTACACCTTC | CAWSVHGYGYTF
TRBD2 | - | TRBJ2-1 | TRBV4-1 | TGCGCCAGCAGCCAAACGGGACTAGCGGGGGCCCTTAACAATGAGCAGTTCTTC | CASSQTGLAGALNNEQFF
- | - | TRBJ1-6 | TRBV7-2 | TGTGCCAGCAGCTTAGACCTCGGAATCTCCTATAATTCACCCCTCCACTTT | CASSLDLGISYNSPLHF
- | - | TRBJ1-2 | TRBV19 | TGTGCCAGTAGTAAGGACGGTTTTAACTATGGCTACACCTTC | CASSKDGFNYGYTF
- | - | TRBJ1-1 | TRBV10-3 | TGTGCCATCAGTGAGCGCCCAGGGAGGGGCATGGGCACTGAAGCTTTCTTT | CAISERPGRGMGTEAFF
- | - | TRBJ1-3 | TRBV7-2 | TGTGCCAGCAGCTCACAGGGTACTGGAAACACCATATATTTT | CASSSQGTGNTIYF
- | few | TRBJ1-3 | TRBV2 | TGTGCCAGCAGGAACAAAGGACCTATCTCTGGAAACACCATATATTTT | CASRNKGPISGNTIYF
TRBD1 | - | TRBJ1-2 | TRBV19 | TGTGCCACCCAGGGGGGGCCTAACTACTATGGCTACACCTTC | CATQGGPNYYGYTF
TRBD2 | - | TRBJ2-5 | TRBV5-6 | TGTGCCAGCAGCTTGAGAGGACTAGCCGAAGAGACCCAGTACTTC | CASSLRGLAEETQYF
- | - | TRBJ2-2 | TRBV4-3 | TGCGCCAGCAGCCAAGAATTAACAGCGAACACCGGGGAGCTGTTTTTT | CASSQELTANTGELFF
TRBD2 | - | TRBJ2-7 | TRBV2 | TGTGCCAGCAGCGTCAGACTAGCGGGAGGTCGCTCCTACGAGCAGTACTTC | CASSVRLAGGRSYEQYF
- | - | TRBJ2-1 | TRBV27 | TGTGCCAGCAGTTCCATTGACAAGTACAATGAGCAGTTCTTC | CASSSIDKYNEQFF
- | few | TRBJ1-6 | TRBV15 | TGTGCCACCAGCAGAGATCCAGGTCGACTTAATTCACCCCTCCACTTT | CATSRDPGRLNSPLHF
TRBD1 | - | TRBJ1-3 | TRBV7-7 | TGTGCCAGCAGCCCCCGGACAGGCCCAAGCGTCCCTGGAAACACCATATATTTT | CASSPRTGPSVPGNTIYF
TRBD2 | once | TRBJ2-2 | TRBV4-1 | TGCGCCAGCGGCCGGGGGGGTACCGGGGAGCTGTTTTTT | CASGRGGTGELFF
- | few | TRBJ1-2 | TRBV2 | TGTGCCAGCAGTGGAGGGTGGGACTATGGCTACACCTTC | CASSGGWDYGYTF
- | - | TRBJ1-1 | TRBV18 | TGTGCCAGCTCAGGGATTGGGGCTGAAGCTTTCTTT | CASSGIGAEAFF
TRBD1 | - | TRBJ1-2 | TRBV19 | TGTGCCAGTAGTCCCCTTGGGGACAGAAACTATGGCTACACCTTC | CASSPLGDRNYGYTF
- | - | TRBJ2-7 | TRBV28 | TGTGCCAGCCTTACGTCAGGGGACTCCTACGAGCAGTACTTC | CASLTSGDSYEQYF
TRBD2 | - | TRBJ2-3 | TRBV2 | TGTGCCAGCACGAAAGGACTAGCGTTTACTAGCACAGATACGCAGTATTTT | CASTKGLAFTSTDTQYF
- | - | TRBJ2-1 | TRBV10-1 | TGCGCCAGCAGTGAGTCGCCAGTAGAGGCGAATGAGCAGTTCTTC | CASSESPVEANEQFF
TRBD2 | - | TRBJ2-1 | TRBV19 | TGTGCCAGTAGCGCCGGGACTAGATACAATGAGCAGTTCTTC | CASSAGTRYNEQFF
TRBD1 | - | TRBJ2-2 | TRBV2 | TGTGCCAGCACCAACCCAACAGGGGGCCCGAACACCGGGGAGCTGTTTTTT | CASTNPTGGPNTGELFF
- | - | TRBJ1-5 | TRBV10-3 | TGTGCCATCAGTCCCCAAGGCCCGGAGGGGACAAGAAATCAGCCCCAGCATTTT | CAISPQGPEGTRNQPQHF
TRBD1 | - | TRBJ1-1 | TRBV11-2 | TGTGCCAGCAGCTTCGTGGGACAGGGGACCACTGAAGCTTTCTTT | CASSFVGQGTTEAFF
- | - | TRBJ2-3 | TRBV6-6 | TGTGCCAGCAGGGACGGGAAAGCAGATACGCAGTATTTT | CASRDGKADTQYF
- | - | TRBJ1-3 | TRBV6-1 | TGTGCCAGCAGTGGACAGTATCAGAAAGGAAGCTCTGGAAACACCATATATTTT | CASSGQYQKGSSGNTIYF
TRBD1 | - | TRBJ2-7 | TRBV5-6 | TGTGCCAGCAGCTTGGGGACAGGGGGCTACGAGCAGTACTTC | CASSLGTGGYEQYF
- | - | TRBJ1-1 | TRBV10-2 | TGCGCCAGCAGTGAAGGGGGGAACACTGAAGCTTTCTTT | CASSEGGNTEAFF
- | - | TRBJ2-2 | TRBV4-1 | TGCGCCAGCAGCCAAAACACCGGGGAGCTGTTTTTT | CASSQNTGELFF
- | - | TRBJ2-7 | TRBV15 | TGTGCCACCAGCATCTGGGACTCCTACGAGCAGTACTTC | CATSIWDSYEQYF
TRBD1 | - | TRBJ1-1 | TRBV27 | TGTGCCAGCAGTTTATCTCTAGGGACAGGGGTTGGAGCTTTCTTT | CASSLSLGTGVGAFF
- | - | TRBJ2-7 | TRBV5-4 | TGTGCCAGCAGCTTGGCCGGGGGAACCTACGAGCAGTACTTC | CASSLAGGTYEQYF
TRBD1 | - | TRBJ2-5 | TRBV6-1 | TGTGCCAGCAGTGAATCCAGGATGGGACAGGGCGGGGAGACCCAGTACTTC | CASSESRMGQGGETQYF
- | - | TRBJ2-5 | TRBV5-6 | TGTGCCAGCAGCTTATATCAGGGGTCAGGTATAGAGACCCAGTACTTC | CASSLYQGSGIETQYF
TRBD1 | - | TRBJ1-6 | TRBV5-1 | TGCGCCAGCAGCTCCGGGACAGTTAATTCACCCCTCCACTTT | CASSSGTVNSPLHF
TRBD1 | - | TRBJ1-4 | TRBV29-1 | TGCAGCGTTGGGACAGGGAATGAAAAACTGTTTTTT | CSVGTGNEKLFF
- | - | TRBJ2-7 | TRBV6-1 | TGTGCCAGCAGTGAAAACAGAACCCCGGGGGAGCAGTACTTC | CASSENRTPGEQYF
TRBD2 | - | TRBJ2-2 | TRBV4-2 | TGTGCCAGCAGCCAAGATTTCACTAGCGTTTCCGGGGAGCTGTTTTTT | CASSQDFTSVSGELFF
- | - | TRBJ1-4 | TRBV6-1 | TGTGCCAGCAGTTCTGGGGGGTGGACTAATGAAAAACTGTTTTTT | CASSSGGWTNEKLFF
TRBD1 | - | TRBJ2-5 | TRBV4-1 | TGCGCCAGCAGATCTACAGGGGGCGGAGAGACCCAGTACTTC | CASRSTGGGETQYF
TRBD2 | - | TRBJ2-5 | TRBV6-5 | TGTGCCAGCAGGACGGGGGGGCGTGTAGGAGAGACCCAGTACTTC | CASRTGGRVGETQYF
TRBD2 | - | TRBJ2-3 | TRBV11-3 | TGTGCCAGCAGCCCTAGTCGGGGGGGAGATACGCAGTATTTT | CASSPSRGGDTQYF
- | - | TRBJ2-1 | TRBV29-1 | TGCAGCGTTGAAGATCTGACTGTTAGCTCCTACAATGAGCAGTTCTTC | CSVEDLTVSSYNEQFF
- | - | TRBJ1-2 | TRBV18 | TGTGCCAGCTCACCAGACAGTGCCTATGGCTACACCTTC | CASSPDSAYGYTF
- | few | TRBJ1-1 | TRBV7-9 | TGTGCCAGCAGCGCAACACAGAACACTGAAGCTTTCTTT | CASSATQNTEAFF
- | few | TRBJ2-7 | TRBV6-1 | TGTGCCAGCAGTCTGTCCTATAGCTCCTACGAGCAGTACTTC | CASSLSYSSYEQYF
- | - | TRBJ1-1 | TRBV2 | TGTGCCAGCAGTGAACTGGAAAACACTGAAGCTTTCTTT | CASSELENTEAFF